This T cell receptor (beta chain) was identified during a study of T cell repertoires in cytomegalovirus infection. TCRdb analysed the reads with MiXCR anew, one entry per CDR3 protein. The table records about 500,000 distinct CDR3 sequences, 30% to 35% of them present only once. Germline V CDR1 and CDR2: SGHAT, FQDESV (reference sequence). The CDR3 length is 12 residues. V was trimmed by 4 bases and J by 4 bases, leaving 8 bases between them. This clonotype came up many times. What it binds is not known. Source: cultured PBMCs, taken from culture after CMV antigen stimulation. The clonotype was recovered from a human donor in good health (CMV status not recorded). Some clones in this sample may be carry-over from other donors' samples. The chain links TRBV11-1 to TRBJ2-7; no clear D gene. The DNA of the CDR3 is TGTGCCAGCAGCTCAGAGAGGTACGAGCAGTACTTC. Translating gives CASSSERYEQYF.